One and the same sample provided the 17 T cell receptor beta chains below, sequenced in a study of CD8 T cells in ankylosing spondylitis. TCRdb redid the calling of the 5' RACE reads with MiXCR, one entry per CDR3 protein. The table records some 37,000 distinct CDR3 sequences, 16% of them present only once. The sample taken for sequencing was blood. The receptors were gathered from a male donor with ankylosing spondylitis or in good health (not recorded which).

The gene calls are TRBV11-2 and TRBJ2-4; no clear D. With 9 bases removed from V and 9 bases from J, the gap between germline ends came to 9 bases. Germline V gene lookup returns CDR1 SGHAT and CDR2 FQNNGV. The CDR3 sequence is 10 residues long. The DNA for the CDR3 is TGTGCCAGTTCTTTGGGCATTCAGTACTTC. Its protein product is CASSLGIQYF.

Only a few counts were recorded for this clonotype. V and J are TRBV11-2 and TRBJ2-5; unclear D gene. Germline V lookup: CDR1 SGHAT, CDR2 FQNNGV. V dropped 4 bases and J dropped 0 bases, with 3 bases sitting between them. The CDR3 sequence is 12 residues long. The chain's CDR3 is CASSSYQETQYF. The CDR3 coding sequence is TGTGCCAGCAGCTCGTACCAAGAGACCCAGTACTTC.

This clonotype turned up a few times. The chain couples TRBV12-3 or TRBV12-4 to TRBJ2-7, with D unresolved. V was clipped by 3 bases and J by 0 bases, with 6 bases between them. The CDR3 runs 13 residues. Here the CDR3 reads CASSFRSSYEQYV. DNA of the CDR3: TGTGCCAGCAGTTTCCGCTCCTCCTACGAGCAGTACGTC.

This clonotype was seen only a few times. This sequence joins TRBV15 and TRBJ2-2; D might be TRBD1 (5 bases). CDR1 LNHNV and CDR2 YYDKDF come from the germline V gene (reference sequence). The CDR3 spans 15 residues. V lost 6 bases and J 2 bases, leaving 13 bases between the germline ends. The DNA of the CDR3 is TGTGCCACCAGGAGAAGTGGGGCCAACACCGGGGAGCTGTTTTTT. Protein: CATRRSGANTGELFF.

This clonotype has only a few counts. The chain has TRBV28 and TRBJ1-1; D remains unclear. CDR1 MDHEN and CDR2 SYDVKM come from the germline V gene. V was trimmed by 7 bases and J by 1 base, leaving 7 bases between them. This CDR3 contains 12 residues. CDR3 nucleotides: TGTGCCAGCAAATCCCCGAACACTGAAGCTTTCTTT. Residues: CASKSPNTEAFF.

This clonotype was detected a few times. The chain couples TRBV11-1 to TRBJ1-1; weak D call: TRBD1 (5 bases). Germline V gene sequence: CDR1 SGHAT, CDR2 FQDESV (reference sequence). The CDR3 runs to 15 residues. The V and J ends lost 4 bases and 1 base respectively, with 13 bases between them. The CDR3 nucleotides read TGTGCCAGCAGCTCGGGACTCTTCGCGAACACTGAAGCTTTCTTT. Translating gives CASSSGLFANTEAFF. Drawing the rest from reference TRBV11-1 and TRBJ1-1, the complete variable domain is EAEVAQSPRYKITEKSQAVAFWCDPISGHATLYWYRQILGQGPELLVQFQDESVVDDSQLPKDRFSAERLKGVDSTLKIQPAELGDSAMYLCASSSGLFANTEAFFGQGTRLTVV.

This clonotype was detected only a few times. The chain couples TRBV29-1 to TRBJ1-5; 8 nucleotides agree with TRBD1. V gave up 6 bases and J gave up 0 bases; unmatched junction bases: 4. This CDR3 is 14 amino acids long. The V gene's germline CDR1 is SQVTM and CDR2 ANQGSEA. CDR3 amino acids: CSVGQANSNQPQHF. Here the CDR3 DNA reads TGCAGCGTGGGACAGGCGAATAGCAATCAGCCCCAGCATTTT.

This clonotype has only a few counts. The CDR3 coding sequence is TGTGCCAGCAGCCCCTCAGCGGTCTACAATGAGCAGTTCTTC. It is translated as CASSPSAVYNEQFF. The V gene is TRBV3-1, the J gene TRBJ2-1; weak D call: TRBD2 (5 bases). CDR1 is LGHDT and CDR2 is YNNKEL in the germline V gene (reference sequence). This CDR3 has 14 amino acids. V lost 4 bases, J lost 3 bases, and 10 bases lay in between.

V gene TRBV9 combines with J gene TRBJ1-1; D is possibly TRBD1 (6 bases). The V and J ends lost 0 bases and 6 bases respectively, with 18 bases between them. CDR1 is SGDLS and CDR2 is YYNGEE in the germline V gene. The CDR3 extends over 16 amino acids. CDR3 DNA: TGTGCCAGCAGCGTAGAAGGGGGGGATAGGGTGGCTGAAGCTTTCTTT. It translates to CASSVEGGDRVAEAFF.

This clonotype was seen a few times. The chain joins TRBV4-2 to TRBJ2-1; D uncertain. Germline V lookup: CDR1 LGHNA, CDR2 YNFKEQ. This CDR3 is 11 amino acids long. V shed 6 bases and J shed 4 bases, with 4 bases lying between them. CDR3 amino acids: CASRRYNEQFF. DNA of the CDR3: TGTGCCAGCAGGAGGTACAATGAGCAGTTCTTC.

The chain joins TRBV12-3 or TRBV12-4 to TRBJ1-5; D gene unclear. This CDR3 has 13 residues. The V end lost 3 bases, the J end lost 2 bases, and 5 bases lay between the germline ends. CDR3 sequence: CASSFKRNQPQHF. As DNA, the CDR3 is TGTGCCAGCAGTTTTAAACGCAATCAGCCCCAGCATTTT.

This clonotype occurred a few times. This chain uses TRBV3-1 with TRBJ1-1; possibly TRBD1 for D (6 bases). Germline CDR1 LGHDT, CDR2 YNNKEL (reference sequence). Trimming removed 4 bases from V and 8 bases from J, with 14 bases in between. CDR3 length: 13 residues. CDR3 in DNA: TGTGCCAGCAGCCCTTGGGGACAAGGAGAAGCTTTCTTT. Protein sequence: CASSPWGQGEAFF.

V is TRBV7-2 and J is TRBJ1-2; no clear D. The CDR3 sequence is 13 residues long. The germline V gene encodes CDR1 SGHTA and CDR2 FQGNSA. V dropped 3 bases and J dropped 4 bases, with 9 bases sitting between them. In nucleotides, the CDR3 is TGTGCCAGCAGCTTCCCTCAGACCTATGGCTACACCTTC. This codes for CASSFPQTYGYTF.

V usage is TRBV7-2 and J usage is TRBJ2-1, with D tentatively TRBD1 or TRBD2 (6 bases each). Per germline, CDR1 SGHTA and CDR2 FQGNSA. V gave up 7 bases and J gave up 9 bases, with 19 bases separating them. This CDR3 has 14 residues. CDR3: CASITGRIAAEQFF. In DNA, the CDR3 is TGTGCCAGCATCACAGGGAGGATTGCGGCTGAGCAGTTCTTC.

The gene calls are TRBV23-1 and TRBJ1-5; no clear D. TRBV23-1 is placed among ORFs of uncertain function. The CDR3 totals 16 residues. Trimming shortened V by 6 bases and J by 4 bases, and 19 bases separated the two germline ends. CDR3 residues: CASSSPWRQDNQPQHF. Written as DNA, the CDR3 is TGCGCCAGCAGCTCCCCCTGGCGACAAGATAATCAGCCCCAGCATTTT.

This clonotype was detected only a few times. This chain links TRBV29-1 with TRBJ2-2, with D unclear. Germline assignment: CDR1 SQVTM and CDR2 ANQGSEA. Trimming shortened V by 1 base and J by 5 bases, and 2 bases separated the two germline ends. There are 11 residues in the CDR3. This chain's CDR3 is CSVEGTGELFF. CDR3 coding DNA: TGCAGCGTTGAAGGTACCGGGGAGCTGTTTTTT.

The CDR3 DNA sequence: TGTGCCACCAGCGTTACTAGCAATGAGCAGTTCTTC. Amino acids: CATSVTSNEQFF. The genes are TRBV15 and TRBJ2-1; D may be TRBD2 (5 bases). Between the trimmed V and J ends, which lost 5 bases and 6 bases, there was a span of 8 bases. Germline lookup yields CDR1 LNHNV and CDR2 YYDKDF (reference sequence). The CDR3 is 12 residues long.